Listed here is a single T cell receptor beta chain. A single count supports this clone. What this receptor recognizes is not known. The sample holds no much larger clone one base away, and base qualities are not on file. The sample comes from a study of blood T cell repertoires in COVID-19 (dated by TCRdb to about 2020). For the study in its entirety: Samples covering the acute and convalescent phases of COVID-19 were provided by collaborators in the United States, Italy and Spain. The material from the prospective study consisted of cDNA or gDNA derived from T cells, B-cell-depleted T cells, or PBMCs. Deeply sampled blood TCRbeta repertoires from subjects exposed to, actively infected with, or recovered from COVID-19 were included in the dataset. The repertoires were made available in a free public database intended to serve as a resource for research on the immune response to SARS-CoV-2. The samples were drawn from the first 160 participants of the ongoing ImmuneRACE study and from 1,254 subjects provided by 6 global collaborators. Nearly every sample came with metadata listing a de-identified subject ID, COVID-19 status, age in years and sex. Where HLA class I and class II types were available, the types were taken from metadata supplied by the sample provider, not from assay-based typing.

Collaborating institutions collected whole blood in K2EDTA tubes following their own protocols. For TCRbeta analysis, collaborator samples were shipped as frozen whole blood, as isolated PBMCs, or as DNA extracted from either sample type. The immunoSEQ Assay, a bias-controlled multiplex PCR, was used to amplify TCRbeta CDR3 regions from genomic DNA. The paper's processing steps were these. The number of nucleated cells in each sample was estimated from the amplification of reference gene primers within the assay. To quantify the absolute abundance of each unique TCRbeta CDR3 rearrangement, sequence reads were collapsed and filtered. For each sample, productive Simpson clonality was calculated as the square root of Simpson's diversity index over productive rearrangements. The clones in this table, taken by TCRdb from immuneACCESS, are in-frame only. Not every clone is retained; where verified, under half of the shortfall comes from an unresolved V gene, and the cause of the rest is unknown. V and J calls and clone size are as listed in that table; D and trimming were resolved from the DNA. This sample comprises roughly 16,000 clones, 80% to 90% of them detected only once. The top ten clonotypes cover roughly 8.8% of the sample.

The CDR3, from cysteine to phenylalanine, totals 13 residues. Of all the DNA, just the CDR3 is kept, 39 bases in frame from base 1. V and J lose 2 bases and 2 bases, and a span of 6 bases separates them. Looking up the germline V gene yields CDR1 MNHNS and CDR2 SASEGT. Overall results and qualifications from the work: Clinical and demographic metadata were provided uncurated, with the amount varying by source and participant.

The sample was peripheral blood. The V gene is TRBV6-1 and the J gene is TRBJ1-1; the D gene assignment is ambiguous. The clonotype comes from a man in his sixties with acute or convalescent COVID-19. The CDR3 region: CASSESRNTEAFF. The sequence in DNA is TGTGCCAGCAGTGAAAGCCGAAACACTGAAGCTTTCTTT.